The T cell receptor (beta chain) under discussion was sequenced for a study of blood T cells in healthy people across ages. About the study: Template switching picked up about one barcoded beta molecule for each two T cells. Study-wide results and caveats: Versus aged donors, long-lived donors had higher diversity and more naive CD4+ cells.

Those donating, healthy Caucasian individuals from Russia, were aged about 6 to 100. Total RNA, at least 5.5 micrograms per sample, was extracted from PBMCs. A second 7 to 11 cycle PCR used barcoded and J-beta primers. TCRdb re-analysed the 5' RACE reads in MiXCR, keeping a single row per CDR3 protein. The sample comprises fewer than 900,000 distinct CDR3 sequences, over 45% of which are singletons, and under 35% rests with the top ten. Turning to this clonotype: Its antigen is undetermined.

This receptor was taken from a woman aged 60-75 years in good health. Material for sequencing was blood.

The DNA for the CDR3 is TGCGCCAGCAGCTTGCAGGTCGCTGGCAATGAGCAGTTCTTC. This codes for CASSLQVAGNEQFF. The chain is built from TRBV5-1 and TRBJ2-1; D remains unclear. Trimming took 1 base from V and 6 from J, leaving 11 bases between them. This CDR3 is built from 14 residues. The germline V gene encodes CDR1 SGHRS and CDR2 YFSETQ.